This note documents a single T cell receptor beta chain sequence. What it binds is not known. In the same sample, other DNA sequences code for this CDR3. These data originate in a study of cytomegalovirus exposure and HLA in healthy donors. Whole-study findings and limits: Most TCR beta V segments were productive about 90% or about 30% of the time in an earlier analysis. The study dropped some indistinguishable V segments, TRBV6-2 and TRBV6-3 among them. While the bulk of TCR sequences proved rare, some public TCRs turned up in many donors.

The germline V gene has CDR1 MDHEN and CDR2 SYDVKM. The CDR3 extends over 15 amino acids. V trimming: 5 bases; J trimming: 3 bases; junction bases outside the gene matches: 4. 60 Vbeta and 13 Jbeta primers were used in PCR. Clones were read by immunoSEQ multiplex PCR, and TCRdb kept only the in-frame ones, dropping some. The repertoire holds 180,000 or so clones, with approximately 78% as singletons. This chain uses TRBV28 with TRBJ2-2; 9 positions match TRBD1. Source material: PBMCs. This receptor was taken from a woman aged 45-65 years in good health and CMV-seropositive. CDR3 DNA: TGTGCCAGCAGTACAGGGACAGGGTACACCGGGGAGCTGTTTTTT. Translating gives CASSTGTGYTGELFF. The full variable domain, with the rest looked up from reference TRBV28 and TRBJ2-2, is DVKVTQSSRYLVKRTGEKVFLECVQDMDHENMFWYRQDPGLGLRLIYFSYDVKMKEKGDIPEGYSVSREKKERFSLILESASTNQTSMYLCASSTGTGYTGELFFGEGSRLTVL.